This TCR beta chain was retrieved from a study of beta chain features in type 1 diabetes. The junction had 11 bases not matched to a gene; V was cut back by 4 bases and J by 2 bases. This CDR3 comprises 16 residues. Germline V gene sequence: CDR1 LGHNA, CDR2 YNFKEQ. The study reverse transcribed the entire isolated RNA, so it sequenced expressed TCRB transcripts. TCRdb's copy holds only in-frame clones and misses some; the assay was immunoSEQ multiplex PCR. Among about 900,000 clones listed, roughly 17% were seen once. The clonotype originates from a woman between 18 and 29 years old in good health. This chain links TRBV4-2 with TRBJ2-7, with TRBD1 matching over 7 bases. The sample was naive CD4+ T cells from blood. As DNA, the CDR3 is TGTGCCAGCAGCCGAGCCGGGACAGACCATACCTACGAGCAGTACTTC. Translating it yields CASSRAGTDHTYEQYF.